The rows below give T cell receptor beta chains drawn from one sample of a study of shared clonotypes between healthy human individuals. The method was immunoSEQ multiplex PCR; TCRdb's version includes in-frame clones alone and lacks a portion of them. This table holds hundreds of thousands of clones, roughly 96% found once. Input material: naive CD8+ T cells sorted from blood. These receptors were obtained from a woman aged 25 to 39 in good health. The CDR3 runs from the conserved cysteine through the conserved F or W. D genes are given only for firm matches. Size values are once, few and many counts, or a class for expanded clones, and some rows have none.

abundance: NA
j_gene: TRBJ2-1
d_gene: TRBD1
v_gene: TRBV5-8
CDR3aa: CASSAGTGRNNEQFF
CDR3nt: TGTGCCAGCAGCGCAGGGACAGGGAGAAACAATGAGCAGTTCTTC

abundance: NA
j_gene: TRBJ1-4
d_gene: NA
v_gene: TRBV13
CDR3aa: CASTFGLDGGKLFF
CDR3nt: TGTGCCAGCACCTTTGGGCTGGACGGGGGAAAACTGTTTTTT

abundance: NA
j_gene: TRBJ2-7
d_gene: NA
v_gene: TRBV5-8
CDR3aa: CASSKARLTSYEQYF
CDR3nt: TGTGCCAGCAGCAAGGCGAGGCTGACCTCCTACGAGCAGTACTTC

abundance: NA
j_gene: TRBJ2-5
d_gene: NA
v_gene: TRBV7-9
CDR3aa: CASSNAAALGGTQYF
CDR3nt: TGTGCCAGCAGCAACGCGGCGGCACTAGGTGGGACCCAGTACTTC

abundance: NA
j_gene: TRBJ2-7
d_gene: NA
v_gene: TRBV2
CDR3aa: CASIISPYYEQYF
CDR3nt: TGTGCCAGCATCATTAGCCCCTACTACGAGCAGTACTTC

abundance: NA
j_gene: TRBJ2-7
d_gene: TRBD1
v_gene: TRBV5-1
CDR3aa: CASSLEGQGYEQYF
CDR3nt: TGCGCCAGCAGCTTGGAGGGACAGGGCTACGAGCAGTACTTC

abundance: once
j_gene: TRBJ2-2
d_gene: NA
v_gene: TRBV27
CDR3aa: CASTNGDPGYTGELFF
CDR3nt: TGTGCCAGCACCAACGGGGATCCAGGGTATACCGGGGAGCTGTTTTTT

abundance: NA
j_gene: TRBJ2-2
d_gene: NA
v_gene: TRBV7-9
CDR3aa: CASSLDGPANTGELFF
CDR3nt: TGTGCCAGCAGCTTAGACGGCCCCGCGAACACCGGGGAGCTGTTTTTT

abundance: NA
j_gene: TRBJ2-5
d_gene: NA
v_gene: TRBV7-2
CDR3aa: CASSIPRGRISETQYF
CDR3nt: TGTGCCAGCAGCATCCCCAGGGGTAGGATATCGGAGACCCAGTACTTC

abundance: NA
j_gene: TRBJ2-7
d_gene: NA
v_gene: TRBV23-1
CDR3aa: CASSQLRPAGKGEQYF
CDR3nt: TGCGCCAGCAGTCAATTGCGGCCGGCAGGGAAGGGCGAGCAGTACTTC

abundance: NA
j_gene: TRBJ1-4
d_gene: TRBD1
v_gene: TRBV9
CDR3aa: CASSVATGTGVEKLFF
CDR3nt: TGTGCCAGCAGCGTCGCCACCGGGACAGGGGTTGAAAAACTGTTTTTT

abundance: NA
j_gene: TRBJ2-7
d_gene: TRBD2
v_gene: TRBV14
CDR3aa: CASSPGTSGGLYEQYF
CDR3nt: TGTGCCAGCAGCCCTGGGACTAGCGGGGGACTTTACGAGCAGTACTTC

abundance: NA
j_gene: TRBJ1-1
d_gene: TRBD1
v_gene: TRBV2
CDR3aa: CASGDIGQVGTEAFF
CDR3nt: TGTGCCAGCGGAGATATAGGACAGGTCGGCACTGAAGCTTTCTTT

abundance: few
j_gene: TRBJ1-4
d_gene: NA
v_gene: TRBV11-2
CDR3aa: CASSSPTGLQPPGEKLFF
CDR3nt: TGTGCCAGCAGCTCCCCGACGGGTTTACAACCTCCAGGGGAAAAACTGTTTTTT

abundance: NA
j_gene: TRBJ2-5
d_gene: TRBD1
v_gene: TRBV7-9
CDR3aa: CASSQTGGEQYF
CDR3nt: TGTGCCAGCAGCCAAACAGGGGGTGAGCAGTACTTC

abundance: NA
j_gene: TRBJ2-7
d_gene: NA
v_gene: TRBV2
CDR3aa: CASRVASSQHEQYF
CDR3nt: TGTGCCAGCCGTGTAGCTTCATCACAGCACGAGCAGTACTTC

abundance: NA
j_gene: TRBJ2-7
d_gene: NA
v_gene: TRBV5-4
CDR3aa: CASSLEQGNEQYF
CDR3nt: TGTGCCAGCAGCTTGGAACAGGGCAACGAGCAGTACTTC

abundance: NA
j_gene: TRBJ1-1
d_gene: NA
v_gene: TRBV28
CDR3aa: CASSFSLGPGAEAFF
CDR3nt: TGTGCCAGCAGTTTCTCTCTCGGACCAGGCGCCGAAGCTTTCTTT

abundance: NA
j_gene: TRBJ2-5
d_gene: NA
v_gene: TRBV10-2
CDR3aa: CASSGGQGGKETQYF
CDR3nt: TGCGCCAGCAGTGGGGGGCAGGGGGGAAAAGAGACCCAGTACTTC

abundance: NA
j_gene: TRBJ1-5
d_gene: NA
v_gene: TRBV27
CDR3aa: CASSPRGTNQPQHF
CDR3nt: TGTGCCAGCAGCCCGCGGGGGACCAATCAGCCCCAGCATTTT

abundance: NA
j_gene: TRBJ2-6
d_gene: TRBD1
v_gene: TRBV4-1
CDR3aa: CASSLGDRGYIGANVLTF
CDR3nt: TGCGCCAGCAGCCTTGGGGACAGGGGGTATATTGGGGCCAACGTCCTGACTTTC

abundance: NA
j_gene: TRBJ2-3
d_gene: NA
v_gene: TRBV28
CDR3aa: CASSSSRDLRRDTQYF
CDR3nt: TGTGCCAGCAGCTCTTCCCGGGACCTCCGACGGGATACGCAGTATTTT

abundance: NA
j_gene: TRBJ2-7
d_gene: NA
v_gene: TRBV5-6
CDR3aa: CASSFGYEQYF
CDR3nt: TGTGCCAGCAGCTTCGGGTACGAGCAGTACTTC

abundance: NA
j_gene: TRBJ2-7
d_gene: TRBD2
v_gene: TRBV7-7
CDR3aa: CASSPLAGGGEQYF
CDR3nt: TGTGCCAGCAGCCCCCTAGCGGGAGGGGGCGAGCAGTACTTC

abundance: once
j_gene: TRBJ2-1
d_gene: TRBD2
v_gene: TRBV9
CDR3aa: CASSTGLAGNEQFF
CDR3nt: TGTGCCAGCAGCACGGGACTAGCGGGAAATGAGCAGTTCTTC

abundance: NA
j_gene: TRBJ2-1
d_gene: NA
v_gene: TRBV13
CDR3aa: CASTFYNEQFF
CDR3nt: TGTGCCAGCACCTTTTACAATGAGCAGTTCTTC

abundance: NA
j_gene: TRBJ2-1
d_gene: NA
v_gene: TRBV4-1
CDR3aa: CASSQLAYEQFF
CDR3nt: TGCGCCAGCAGCCAACTAGCGTATGAGCAGTTCTTC

abundance: NA
j_gene: TRBJ2-7
d_gene: NA
v_gene: TRBV28
CDR3aa: CASRTGYEQYF
CDR3nt: TGTGCCAGCAGGACCGGCTACGAGCAGTACTTC

abundance: once
j_gene: TRBJ2-4
d_gene: TRBD1
v_gene: TRBV2
CDR3aa: CASSQDRQGSLDIQYF
CDR3nt: TGTGCCAGCAGTCAGGACAGACAGGGGTCATTGGACATTCAGTACTTC

abundance: NA
j_gene: TRBJ2-1
d_gene: NA
v_gene: TRBV4-2
CDR3aa: CASSQDFVGGTHNEQFF
CDR3nt: TGTGCCAGCAGCCAAGACTTTGTGGGAGGCACCCACAATGAGCAGTTCTTC

abundance: NA
j_gene: TRBJ2-1
d_gene: NA
v_gene: TRBV6-5
CDR3aa: CASSYDLDHSYNEQFF
CDR3nt: TGTGCCAGCAGTTACGACCTCGACCACTCCTACAATGAGCAGTTCTTC

abundance: NA
j_gene: TRBJ1-5
d_gene: TRBD1
v_gene: TRBV2
CDR3aa: CASSDGQGAVQPQHF
CDR3nt: TGTGCCAGCAGTGACGGGCAGGGGGCGGTTCAGCCCCAGCATTTT

abundance: NA
j_gene: TRBJ2-7
d_gene: NA
v_gene: TRBV7-9
CDR3aa: CASRPGHNAYEQYF
CDR3nt: TGTGCCAGCAGACCGGGACATAACGCCTACGAGCAGTACTTC

abundance: once
j_gene: TRBJ2-1
d_gene: TRBD2
v_gene: TRBV29-1
CDR3aa: CSVLGLAGGHNEQFF
CDR3nt: TGCAGCGTCCTAGGACTAGCGGGAGGCCACAATGAGCAGTTCTTC

abundance: NA
j_gene: TRBJ2-2
d_gene: TRBD1
v_gene: TRBV5-4
CDR3aa: CASSKDRAAGELFF
CDR3nt: TGTGCCAGCAGCAAGGACAGGGCTGCCGGGGAGCTGTTTTTT

abundance: NA
j_gene: TRBJ1-2
d_gene: NA
v_gene: TRBV7-9
CDR3aa: CASSLDTPRPGYTF
CDR3nt: TGTGCCAGCAGCTTGGACACACCAAGGCCCGGCTACACCTTC

abundance: once
j_gene: TRBJ1-1
d_gene: NA
v_gene: TRBV7-8
CDR3aa: CASSQSPNTEAFF
CDR3nt: TGTGCCAGCAGCCAGAGCCCTAACACTGAAGCTTTCTTT

abundance: NA
j_gene: TRBJ2-2
d_gene: NA
v_gene: TRBV19
CDR3aa: CARTKGTGELFF
CDR3nt: TGTGCCCGAACGAAGGGCACCGGGGAGCTGTTTTTT

abundance: NA
j_gene: TRBJ1-2
d_gene: NA
v_gene: TRBV2
CDR3aa: CASSGTGLGYTF
CDR3nt: TGTGCCAGCAGTGGAACAGGGTTGGGCTACACCTTC

abundance: NA
j_gene: TRBJ1-3
d_gene: TRBD1
v_gene: TRBV29-1
CDR3aa: CSVVGTGDPLSGNTIYF
CDR3nt: TGCAGCGTTGTTGGGACAGGGGACCCCCTCTCTGGAAACACCATATATTTT

abundance: NA
j_gene: TRBJ2-1
d_gene: NA
v_gene: TRBV28
CDR3aa: CASSFSENEQFF
CDR3nt: TGTGCCAGCAGTTTTTCAGAGAATGAGCAGTTCTTC

abundance: once
j_gene: TRBJ2-7
d_gene: TRBD2
v_gene: TRBV7-6
CDR3aa: CASSPSSWSGDEQYF
CDR3nt: TGTGCCAGCAGCCCCTCCTCGTGGAGCGGGGACGAGCAGTACTTC

abundance: NA
j_gene: TRBJ2-7
d_gene: TRBD2
v_gene: TRBV9
CDR3aa: CASSGNRDYPYEQYF
CDR3nt: TGTGCCAGCAGCGGCAACCGGGACTATCCCTACGAGCAGTACTTC

abundance: once
j_gene: TRBJ2-7
d_gene: NA
v_gene: TRBV14
CDR3aa: CASSQVSSGSYEQYF
CDR3nt: TGTGCCAGCAGCCAAGTTAGTTCAGGTTCCTACGAGCAGTACTTC

abundance: NA
j_gene: TRBJ1-4
d_gene: NA
v_gene: TRBV9
CDR3aa: CASSGGISINEKLFF
CDR3nt: TGTGCCAGCAGCGGAGGGATTTCGATTAATGAAAAACTGTTTTTT

abundance: NA
j_gene: TRBJ1-6
d_gene: NA
v_gene: TRBV6-1
CDR3aa: CASSESLTGPNSPLHF
CDR3nt: TGTGCCAGCAGTGAATCCCTTACAGGCCCTAATTCACCCCTCCACTTT

abundance: NA
j_gene: TRBJ1-1
d_gene: NA
v_gene: TRBV5-4
CDR3aa: CASSLPGGTEAFF
CDR3nt: TGTGCCAGCAGCTTGCCGGGGGGAACTGAAGCTTTCTTT

abundance: NA
j_gene: TRBJ2-7
d_gene: NA
v_gene: TRBV23-1
CDR3aa: CASSQCASWDYEQYF
CDR3nt: TGCGCCAGCAGTCAATGCGCTAGCTGGGACTACGAGCAGTACTTC